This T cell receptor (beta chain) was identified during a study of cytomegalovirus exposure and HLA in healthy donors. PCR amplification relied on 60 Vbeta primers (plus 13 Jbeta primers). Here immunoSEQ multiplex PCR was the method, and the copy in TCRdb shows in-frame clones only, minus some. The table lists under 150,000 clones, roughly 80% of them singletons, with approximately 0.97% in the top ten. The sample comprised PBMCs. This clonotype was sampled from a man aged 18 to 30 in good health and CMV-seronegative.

The CDR3 bases are TGTGCCAGCAGCTCATCCGGGGGAAGACAAGAGACCCAGTACTTC. Protein product: CASSSSGGRQETQYF. The V call is TRBV7-2, the J call TRBJ2-5; D perhaps matches TRBD2 (6 bases). The CDR3 extends over 15 amino acids. Per germline, CDR1 SGHTA and CDR2 FQGNSA. Trimming shortened V by 4 bases and J by 2 bases, and 14 bases separated the two germline ends.